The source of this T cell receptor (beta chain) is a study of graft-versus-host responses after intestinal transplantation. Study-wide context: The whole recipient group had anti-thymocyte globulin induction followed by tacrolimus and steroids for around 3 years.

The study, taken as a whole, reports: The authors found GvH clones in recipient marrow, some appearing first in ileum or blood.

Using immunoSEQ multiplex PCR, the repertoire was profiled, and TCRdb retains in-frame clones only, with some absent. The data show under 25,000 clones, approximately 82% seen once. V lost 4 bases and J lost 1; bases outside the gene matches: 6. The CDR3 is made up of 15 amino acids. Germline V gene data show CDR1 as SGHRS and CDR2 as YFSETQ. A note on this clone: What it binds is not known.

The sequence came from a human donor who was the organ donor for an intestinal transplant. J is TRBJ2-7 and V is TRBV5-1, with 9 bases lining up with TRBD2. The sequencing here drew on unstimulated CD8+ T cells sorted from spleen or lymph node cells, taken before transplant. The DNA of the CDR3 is TGCGCCAGCAGCATAACTAGCGGGTCGTCCTACGAGCAGTACTTC. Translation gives CASSITSGSSYEQYF. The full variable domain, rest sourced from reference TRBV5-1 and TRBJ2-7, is KAGVTQTPRYLIKTRGQQVTLSCSPISGHRSVSWYQQTPGQGLQFLFEYFSETQRNKGNFPGRFSGRQFSNSRSEMNVSTLELGDSALYLCASSITSGSSYEQYFGPGTRLTVT.